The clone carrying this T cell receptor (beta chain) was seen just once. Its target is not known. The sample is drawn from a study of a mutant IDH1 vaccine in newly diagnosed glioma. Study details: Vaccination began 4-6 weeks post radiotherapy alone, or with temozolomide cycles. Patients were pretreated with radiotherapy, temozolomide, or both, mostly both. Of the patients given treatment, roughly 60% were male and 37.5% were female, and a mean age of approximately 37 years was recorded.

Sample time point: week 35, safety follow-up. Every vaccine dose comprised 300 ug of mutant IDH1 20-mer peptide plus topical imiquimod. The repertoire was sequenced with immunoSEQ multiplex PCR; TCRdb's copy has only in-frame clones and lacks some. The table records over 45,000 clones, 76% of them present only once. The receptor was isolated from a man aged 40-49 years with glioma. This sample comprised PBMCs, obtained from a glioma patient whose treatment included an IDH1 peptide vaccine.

Here the CDR3 DNA reads TGTGCCAGCAGCTTCCTAGGACAGGGGGATCAGCCCCAGCATTTT. Translating it yields CASSFLGQGDQPQHF. J is TRBJ1-5 and V is TRBV5-6; 10 nucleotides agree with TRBD1. The germline gives CDR1 SGHDT, CDR2 YYEEEE. The CDR3 spans 15 residues. The V segment lost 2 bases and the J segment 5 bases; nucleotides outside the gene matches: 4.